This T cell receptor beta chain was observed in a study of monozygotic twins with inflammatory bowel disease. Findings of the study overall: Concordant and discordant twins showed no difference in repertoire similarity, possibly from limited power.

CDR1 is KGHDR and CDR2 is SFDVKD in the germline V gene. The CDR3 runs to 15 residues. Each donor supplied less than 3 ml of blood. Concerning this clonotype: Its antigen is undetermined.

Every TCR library used around 3,400 ng of total RNA. Through template switching, UMIs that included a 6-nucleotide sample barcode were added. TCRdb reprocessed the 5' RACE reads; each CDR3 protein has one entry and no DNA is given. The repertoire table contains 160,000 or so distinct CDR3 sequences. Sequencing used blood. The TCR was taken from a human donor with ulcerative colitis or Crohn's disease, or a healthy co-twin of an affected twin (not recorded which). The rearrangement joins TRBV24-1 to TRBJ2-1; without DNA, the TCRdb call of TRBD1 cannot be checked. The CDR3 loop is CATSDWGQGHNEQFF.